The rows below give T cell receptor beta chains drawn from one sample of a study of cytomegalovirus exposure and HLA in healthy donors. The data were produced by immunoSEQ multiplex PCR, yet TCRdb's version contains in-frame clones alone and is incomplete. Of 120,000 or so clones in the sample, 15% to 20% are singletons; the top ten hold about 3%. Specimen: PBMCs. Receptors originate from a female donor in good health and CMV-seropositive. CDR3s include the opening cysteine and the closing phenylalanine or tryptophan. D genes are given only for firm matches. The listing skips clone size in some rows; elsewhere it reads once, few, many or a size class.

d_call | j_call | clone_size | v_call | cdr3_aa | cdr3_nt
- | TRBJ2-3 | - | TRBV5-5 | CASSFSVDTQYF | TGTGCCAGCAGCTTTAGTGTCGATACGCAGTATTTT
TRBD1 | TRBJ1-1 | few | TRBV10-2 | CASSDIVGQGNTEAFF | TGCGCCAGCAGTGACATTGTAGGACAGGGTAACACTGAAGCTTTCTTT
- | TRBJ1-4 | - | TRBV28 | CASSNRMGVRNEKLFF | TGTGCCAGCAGCAACCGGATGGGCGTAAGGAATGAAAAACTGTTTTTT
TRBD2 | TRBJ2-1 | few | TRBV28 | CASSLTSGGYNEQFF | TGTGCCAGCAGTTTGACTAGCGGGGGGTACAATGAGCAGTTCTTC
- | TRBJ2-7 | few | TRBV11-2 | CASSLSGQFSYEQYF | TGTGCCAGCAGCTTATCAGGACAGTTTTCCTACGAGCAGTACTTC
TRBD2 | TRBJ2-5 | - | TRBV4-2 | CASSLGLAGLQETQYF | TGTGCCAGCAGCCTTGGACTAGCGGGACTCCAAGAGACCCAGTACTTC
- | TRBJ2-7 | - | TRBV25-1 | CASSESGFDEQYF | TGTGCCAGCAGTGAATCAGGGTTTGACGAGCAGTACTTC
- | TRBJ1-2 | - | TRBV7-6 | CASSLGQGLDYGYPF | TGTGCCAGCAGCTTAGGTCAGGGGCTGGATTATGGCTACCCCTTC
- | TRBJ2-3 | few | TRBV5-1 | CASSLGLSSSGDTQYF | TGCGCCAGCAGCTTGGGACTTTCCAGCTCTGGAGATACGCAGTATTTT
TRBD1 | TRBJ1-2 | few | TRBV7-9 | CASRKTRQGVGGYTF | TGTGCCAGCAGGAAAACCAGACAGGGGGTAGGCGGCTACACCTTC
- | TRBJ2-6 | - | TRBV14 | CASSQDRGIGANVLTF | TGTGCCAGCAGCCAAGACAGGGGAATAGGGGCCAACGTCCTGACTTTC
- | TRBJ1-3 | few | TRBV5-1 | CASSLSGPGNTIYF | TGCGCCAGCAGCTTGAGCGGGCCTGGAAACACCATATATTTT
- | TRBJ1-1 | few | TRBV19 | CASSLRQRNTEAFF | TGTGCCAGTAGTCTTCGACAGAGGAACACTGAAGCTTTCTTT
TRBD1 | TRBJ1-3 | few | TRBV30 | CAWSVGQGGNTIYF | TGTGCCTGGAGTGTCGGACAGGGGGGAAACACCATATATTTT
TRBD1 | TRBJ2-7 | - | TRBV29-1 | CSVDYGTGVHEQYF | TGCAGCGTTGATTACGGGACAGGGGTCCACGAGCAGTACTTC
- | TRBJ2-7 | - | TRBV27 | CASSSTQSSYEQYF | TGTGCCAGCAGTTCGACTCAATCCTCCTACGAGCAGTACTTC
- | TRBJ1-2 | few | TRBV9 | CASSVDSWGYTF | TGTGCCAGCAGCGTAGACAGCTGGGGCTACACCTTC
- | TRBJ1-1 | - | TRBV29-1 | CSVIARDLGTEAFF | TGCAGCGTCATAGCCAGGGACTTAGGGACTGAAGCTTTCTTT
- | TRBJ2-2 | - | TRBV25-1 | CASSEFRGSANTGELFF | TGTGCCAGCAGTGAATTTCGTGGCAGTGCTAACACCGGGGAGCTGTTTTTT
- | TRBJ1-6 | - | TRBV7-2 | CASSQGALGSPLHF | TGTGCCAGCAGCCAAGGGGCTTTGGGTTCACCCCTCCACTTT
TRBD1 | TRBJ2-1 | few | TRBV5-1 | CASSWDRDRGTYNEQFF | TGCGCCAGCAGCTGGGACCGGGACAGGGGGACCTACAATGAGCAGTTCTTC
TRBD2 | TRBJ2-1 | - | TRBV4-3 | CASSQVAPGLEGDNEQFF | TGCGCCAGCAGCCAAGTTGCCCCCGGACTAGAGGGAGACAATGAGCAGTTCTTC
TRBD1 | TRBJ2-5 | few | TRBV30 | CAWSRQGSIEETQYF | TGTGCCTGGAGTCGACAGGGCTCAATTGAAGAGACCCAGTACTTC